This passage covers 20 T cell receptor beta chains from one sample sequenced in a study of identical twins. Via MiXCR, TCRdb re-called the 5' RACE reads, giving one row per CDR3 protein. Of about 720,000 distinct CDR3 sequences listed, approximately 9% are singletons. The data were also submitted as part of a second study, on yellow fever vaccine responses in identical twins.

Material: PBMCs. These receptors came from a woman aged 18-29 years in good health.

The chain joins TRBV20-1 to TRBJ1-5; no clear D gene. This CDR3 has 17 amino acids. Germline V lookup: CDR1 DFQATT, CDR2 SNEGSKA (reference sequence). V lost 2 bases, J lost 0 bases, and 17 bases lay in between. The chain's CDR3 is CSARPTTQAYSNQPQHF. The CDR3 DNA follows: TGCAGTGCTAGACCGACGACGCAGGCGTATAGCAATCAGCCCCAGCATTTT.

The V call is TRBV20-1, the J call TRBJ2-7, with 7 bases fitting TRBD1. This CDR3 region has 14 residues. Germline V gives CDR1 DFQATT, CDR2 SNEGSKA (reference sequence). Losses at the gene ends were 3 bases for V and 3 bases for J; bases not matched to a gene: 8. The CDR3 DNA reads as TGCAGTGCTAGCCCGGGACAGTCTTACTACGAGCAGTACTTC. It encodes CSASPGQSYYEQYF.

The CDR3 spells CARRGGVGNTGELFF. Here the CDR3 DNA reads TGTGCCCGCCGAGGCGGGGTTGGAAACACCGGGGAGCTGTTTTTT. J is TRBJ2-2 and V is TRBV30; a weak D match, TRBD2 (6 bases). This CDR3 has 15 residues. Germline V CDR1 and CDR2: GTSNPN, SVGIG (reference sequence). With 8 bases removed from V and 2 bases from J, the gap between germline ends came to 18 bases.

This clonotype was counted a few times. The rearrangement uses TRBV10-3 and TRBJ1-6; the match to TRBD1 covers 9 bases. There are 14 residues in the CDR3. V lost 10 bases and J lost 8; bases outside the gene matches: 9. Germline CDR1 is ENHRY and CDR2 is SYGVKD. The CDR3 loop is CATKKTGGDSPLHF. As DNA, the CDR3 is TGTGCCACCAAGAAGACAGGGGGGGATTCACCCCTCCACTTT.

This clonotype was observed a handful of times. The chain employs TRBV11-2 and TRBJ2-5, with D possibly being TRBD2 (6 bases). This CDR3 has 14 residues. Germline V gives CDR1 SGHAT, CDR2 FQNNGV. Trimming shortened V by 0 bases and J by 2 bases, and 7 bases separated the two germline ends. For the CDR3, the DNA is TGTGCCAGCAGCTTAGAGGACTATCAAGAGACCCAGTACTTC. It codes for CASSLEDYQETQYF.

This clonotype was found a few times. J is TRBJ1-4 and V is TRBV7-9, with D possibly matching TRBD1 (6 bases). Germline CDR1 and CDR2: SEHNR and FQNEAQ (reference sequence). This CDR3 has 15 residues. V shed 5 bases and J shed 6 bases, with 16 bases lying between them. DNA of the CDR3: TGTGCCAGCAGCCGCCCTACAGGGATGGATGAAAAACTGTTTTTT. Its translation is CASSRPTGMDEKLFF.

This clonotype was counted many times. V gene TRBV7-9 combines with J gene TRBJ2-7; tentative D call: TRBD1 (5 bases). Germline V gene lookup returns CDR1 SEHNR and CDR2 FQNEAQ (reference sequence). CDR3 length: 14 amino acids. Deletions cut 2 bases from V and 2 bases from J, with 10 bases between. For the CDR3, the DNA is TGTGCCAGCAGCTTATCAGACAGTACCTACGAGCAGTACTTC. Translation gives CASSLSDSTYEQYF.

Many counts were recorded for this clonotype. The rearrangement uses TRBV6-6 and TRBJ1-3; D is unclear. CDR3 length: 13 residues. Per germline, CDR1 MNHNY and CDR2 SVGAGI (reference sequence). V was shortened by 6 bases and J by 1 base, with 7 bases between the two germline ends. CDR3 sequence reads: CASRGPSGNTIYF. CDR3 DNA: TGTGCCAGCAGGGGCCCTTCTGGAAACACCATATATTTT.

The CDR3 region has the DNA TGCAGTGCTAGAGTTCTGGACGAGCAGTACTTC. It encodes CSARVLDEQYF. The gene calls are TRBV20-1 and TRBJ2-7; D call uncertain. The CDR3 loop spans 11 amino acids. V was clipped by 1 base and J by 5 bases, with 6 bases between them. Germline-derived CDR1 and CDR2 are DFQATT and SNEGSKA (reference sequence).

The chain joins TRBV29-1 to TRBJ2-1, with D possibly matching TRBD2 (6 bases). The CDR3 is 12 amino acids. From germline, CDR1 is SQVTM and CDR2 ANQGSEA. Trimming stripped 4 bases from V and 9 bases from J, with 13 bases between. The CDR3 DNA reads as TGCAGCGTTGGCCAGGGACTGGTTGAGCAGTTCTTC. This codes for CSVGQGLVEQFF.

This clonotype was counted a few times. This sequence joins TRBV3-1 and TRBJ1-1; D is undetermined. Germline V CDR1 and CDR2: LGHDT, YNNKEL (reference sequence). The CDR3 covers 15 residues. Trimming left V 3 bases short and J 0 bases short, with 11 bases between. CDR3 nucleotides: TGTGCCAGCAGCCAGTTAAGGCAGGTGAACACTGAAGCTTTCTTT. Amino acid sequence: CASSQLRQVNTEAFF.

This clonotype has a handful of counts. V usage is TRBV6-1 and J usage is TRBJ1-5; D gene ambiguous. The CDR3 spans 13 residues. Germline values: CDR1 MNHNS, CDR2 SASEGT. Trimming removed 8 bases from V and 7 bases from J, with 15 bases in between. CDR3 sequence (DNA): TGTGCCAGCTCTCTAAACGAGAACCAGCCCCAGCATTTT. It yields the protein CASSLNENQPQHF.

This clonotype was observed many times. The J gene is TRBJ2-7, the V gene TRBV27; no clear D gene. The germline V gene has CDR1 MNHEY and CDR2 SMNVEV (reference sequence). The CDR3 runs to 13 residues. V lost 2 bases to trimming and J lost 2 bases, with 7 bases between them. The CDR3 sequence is CASSLGETYEQYF. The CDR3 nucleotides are TGTGCCAGCAGTTTAGGCGAAACCTACGAGCAGTACTTC.

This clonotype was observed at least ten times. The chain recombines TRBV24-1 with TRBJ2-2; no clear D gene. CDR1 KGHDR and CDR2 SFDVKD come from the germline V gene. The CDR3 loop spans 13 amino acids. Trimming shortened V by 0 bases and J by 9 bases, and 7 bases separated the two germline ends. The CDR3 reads CATSDLGPRELFF. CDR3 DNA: TGTGCCACCAGTGATTTGGGGCCCCGGGAGCTGTTTTTT.

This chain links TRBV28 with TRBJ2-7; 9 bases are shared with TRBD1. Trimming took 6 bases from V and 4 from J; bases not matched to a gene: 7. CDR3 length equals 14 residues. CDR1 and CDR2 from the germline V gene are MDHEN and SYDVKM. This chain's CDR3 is CASRLTGQGYEQYF. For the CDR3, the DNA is TGTGCCAGCAGGTTAACGGGACAGGGTTACGAGCAGTACTTC.

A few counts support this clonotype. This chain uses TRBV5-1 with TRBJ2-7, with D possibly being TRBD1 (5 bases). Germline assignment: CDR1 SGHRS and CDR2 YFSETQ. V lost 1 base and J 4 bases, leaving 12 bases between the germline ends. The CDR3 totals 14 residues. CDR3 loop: CASSLQGMEYEQYF. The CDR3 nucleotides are TGCGCCAGCAGCTTGCAGGGTATGGAGTACGAGCAGTACTTC.

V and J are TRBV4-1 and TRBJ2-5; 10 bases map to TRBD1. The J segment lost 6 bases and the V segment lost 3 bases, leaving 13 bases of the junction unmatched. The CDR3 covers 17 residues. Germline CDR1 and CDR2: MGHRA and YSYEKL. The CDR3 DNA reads TGCGCCAGCAGCCATGAACACGGGACAGGGGATTTACAGACCCAGTACTTC. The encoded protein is CASSHEHGTGDLQTQYF.

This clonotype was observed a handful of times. CDR3 loop: CASNEIGTSGDNEQFF. CDR3 DNA: TGTGCCAGCAACGAAATTGGGACTAGCGGAGATAATGAGCAGTTCTTC. The rearrangement links TRBV4-2 to TRBJ2-1, with 11 bases aligning to TRBD2. This CDR3 has 16 residues. The germline gives CDR1 LGHNA, CDR2 YNFKEQ. The ends lost 7 bases at V and 7 bases at J; junction bases unmatched: 12.

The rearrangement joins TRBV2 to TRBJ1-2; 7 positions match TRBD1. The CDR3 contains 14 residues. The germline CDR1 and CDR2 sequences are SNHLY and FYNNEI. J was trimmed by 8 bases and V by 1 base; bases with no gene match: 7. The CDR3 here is CASSEVEGAGGYTF. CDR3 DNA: TGTGCCAGCAGTGAAGTGGAGGGGGCAGGAGGCTACACCTTC.

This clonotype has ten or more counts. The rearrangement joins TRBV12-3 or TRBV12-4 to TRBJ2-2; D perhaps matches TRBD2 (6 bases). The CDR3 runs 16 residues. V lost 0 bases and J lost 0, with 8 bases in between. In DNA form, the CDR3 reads TGTGCCAGCAGTTTAGCGGGACTTACGAACACCGGGGAGCTGTTTTTT. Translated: CASSLAGLTNTGELFF.